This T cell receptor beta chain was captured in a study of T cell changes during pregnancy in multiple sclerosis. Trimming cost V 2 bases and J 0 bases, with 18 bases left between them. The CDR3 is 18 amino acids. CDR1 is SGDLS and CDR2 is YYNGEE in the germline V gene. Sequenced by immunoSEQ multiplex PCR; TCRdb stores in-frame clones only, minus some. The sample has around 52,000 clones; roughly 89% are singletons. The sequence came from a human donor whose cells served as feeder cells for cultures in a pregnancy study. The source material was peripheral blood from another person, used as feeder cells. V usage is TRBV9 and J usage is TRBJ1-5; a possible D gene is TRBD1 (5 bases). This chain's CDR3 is CASSVAGDQTYSNQPQHF. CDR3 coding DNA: TGTGCCAGCAGCGTGGCGGGGGACCAGACATATAGCAATCAGCCCCAGCATTTT.